This T cell receptor (beta chain) was obtained from a study of control samples from healthy donors and cancer patients. Germline CDR1 is MNHEY and CDR2 is SVGEGT. Trimming took off 1 base at V and 0 bases at J, with 6 bases between the two ends. The CDR3 consists of 15 residues. TCRdb keeps only in-frame clones here, not all; method: immunoSEQ multiplex PCR. The table shows 100,000 or so clones, with 85% to 90% occurring only once. V is TRBV6-2 or TRBV6-3 and J is TRBJ2-2, with a possible D match to TRBD1 (5 bases). This sequence originates from a man under 40 in good health. Source material: blood. CDR3 loop: CASSYLGPNTGELFF. CDR3 nucleotides: TGTGCCAGCAGTTACTTGGGGCCGAACACCGGGGAGCTGTTTTTT.